The following is a T cell receptor beta chain sequence with its context. Its cognate antigen is unknown. A much larger clone differs by one base, so this may be a read error. Germline CDR1 reads ENHRY; CDR2 reads SYGVKD. The CDR3 sequence is 15 residues long. V was shortened by 4 bases and J by 6 bases, with 19 bases between the two germline ends. As it was prepared, the TCRbeta library received unique molecular identifiers. Each CDR3 protein gets one entry after TCRdb re-called the PCR reads with MiXCR. Here the sample spans about 200,000 distinct CDR3 sequences, around 5.9% being singletons. These data are taken from a study of T-cell reconstitution after alpha-beta-depleted transplantation in children. Broader study findings: Alpha-beta T cells present about two months after transplant were reported to originate from several hundred expanded graft clones.

This chain connects TRBV10-3 to TRBJ2-7, with a weak D call TRBD2 (6 bases). The sample here was PBMCs, taken before TCRalphabeta/CD19-depleted stem cell transplant. This sequence originates from a girl less than two years old with combined immunodeficiency, due to receive a stem cell transplant. CDR3: CAISVGGSGRSEQYF. The DNA of the CDR3 is TGTGCCATCAGTGTTGGAGGGAGCGGCCGTTCCGAGCAGTACTTC.